The rows below give T cell receptor beta chains drawn from one sample of a study of T cell responses to AZD1222 COVID-19 vaccine. Some clones are missing from TCRdb's copy, which holds only in-frame ones; the method was immunoSEQ multiplex PCR. This sample has about 100,000 clones; around 87% occur once, and the top ten carry 4% to 4.5%. The sequencing used peripheral blood, collected on day 0 of MenACWY control vaccination. The receptors were sampled from an adult in good health. The CDR3 runs from the conserved cysteine through the conserved F or W. The order of the fields is V gene, clone size, J gene, D gene, CDR3 DNA, CDR3 protein. The D gene is left open where the match is weak. Only part of the rows carry a size: once, few, many, or a class if the clone is expanded.

TRBV7-6	NA	TRBJ2-7	NA	TGTGCCAGCAGCTTAGGGGTAGCGGCCTCCTACGAGCAGTACTTC	CASSLGVAASYEQYF
TRBV30	once	TRBJ1-6	NA	TGTGCCTGGAGTGAACTTAATAATTCACCCCTCCACTTT	CAWSELNNSPLHF
TRBV3-1/TRBV3-2	once	TRBJ2-1	NA	TGTGCCAGCAGCCGGGTTGGAAGAGGGCCTACCTACAATGAGCAGTTCTTC	CASSRVGRGPTYNEQFF
TRBV7-2	NA	TRBJ1-1	NA	TGTGCCAGCAGCCTCGACCCGCTCCGGCGGGAAGCTTTCTTT	CASSLDPLRREAFF
TRBV28	once	TRBJ1-4	NA	TGTGCCAGCAGTACCCGAGTTTCAACTAATGAAAAACTGTTTTTT	CASSTRVSTNEKLFF
TRBV13	NA	TRBJ2-3	NA	TGTGCCAGCAGCTTGGGTTCTGGGCAGTATTTT	CASSLGSGQYF
TRBV24-1	few	TRBJ2-3	TRBD2	TGTGCCACCAGTGATAGCCCGGGACTAGCGGGAGCTAGGACAGATACGCAGTATTTT	CATSDSPGLAGARTDTQYF
TRBV5-1	NA	TRBJ2-7	TRBD1	TGCGCCAGCAAATGGTCTGACAGGGGTTGGTACGAGCAGTACTTC	CASKWSDRGWYEQYF
TRBV3-1/TRBV3-2	NA	TRBJ2-1	NA	TGTGCCAGCAGCCGTCCTTCAGCGCTCCCACAATACAATGAGCAGTTCTTC	CASSRPSALPQYNEQFF
TRBV19	once	TRBJ1-2	NA	TGTGCCAGTAGTATCGGGTGGGACGGCTACACCTTC	CASSIGWDGYTF
TRBV7-2	once	TRBJ2-3	NA	TGTGCCAGCAGCTTAGTAGTTCAGGACCCCGCAGATACGCAGTATTTT	CASSLVVQDPADTQYF